These 15 T cell receptor beta chains were sequenced from one sample in a study of blood T cell repertoires in COVID-19 (dated by TCRdb to 2020 to 2022). Library creation used the immunoSEQ multiplex PCR assay. TCRdb provides this immuneACCESS table in a form limited to in-frame rearrangements. Some clones are lacking; in checked studies, under half of them reflect an unresolved V gene, and why the rest are absent is not known. This sample lists 250,000 to 350,000 clones; 80% to 95% were detected once. The biggest ten clones account for 1.1% of the sample. Sequenced: PBMCs or T cells enriched from blood (not recorded which). Every receptor here comes from a young woman who had recovered from COVID-19.

J is TRBJ1-6 and V is TRBV5-1; TRBD1 might be the D (5 bases). Germline CDR1 is SGHRS and CDR2 is YFSETQ. This CDR3 has 15 residues. Trimming shortened V by 2 bases and J by 5 bases, and 11 bases separated the two germline ends. The CDR3 region has the DNA TGCGCCAGCAGCTTCCAGGGCGATAATAATTCACCCCTCCACTTT. It translates to CASSFQGDNNSPLHF.

The chain joins TRBV11-2 to TRBJ2-5; a weak D match, TRBD1 (5 bases). The CDR3 runs 14 residues. CDR1 and CDR2 (germline): SGHAT, FQNNGV. V gave up 1 base and J gave up 5 bases, with 11 bases separating them. The CDR3 DNA sequence: TGTGCCAGCAGCTTAGGGGCAGGGATCGAGACCCAGTACTTC. Residues: CASSLGAGIETQYF.

V gene TRBV27 combines with J gene TRBJ1-2; 9 bases line up with TRBD1. Germline V gives CDR1 MNHEY, CDR2 SMNVEV (reference sequence). CDR3 length equals 14 residues. Trimming cost V 8 bases and J 8 bases; bases outside gene matches: 12. The CDR3 coding sequence is TGTGCCAGCCGGACCGTGGACAGGGGCGAGGGCTACACCTTC. Amino acids: CASRTVDRGEGYTF.

The rearrangement uses TRBV5-1 and TRBJ2-3; 7 bases map to TRBD2. CDR1 is SGHRS and CDR2 is YFSETQ in the germline V gene. V lost 7 bases, J lost 2 bases, and 7 bases stayed unmatched. This CDR3 contains 14 residues. The CDR3 reads CASQGAGSTDTQYF. The CDR3 DNA follows: TGCGCCAGCCAAGGAGCGGGATCCACAGATACGCAGTATTTT.

This chain uses TRBV21-1 with TRBJ2-3; whether TRBD2, the table's D call, matches the DNA was not checked. TRBV21-1 is annotated as a pseudogene. The CDR3 extends over 18 amino acids. CDR3 sequence (DNA): TGTGCCAGCAGCATCTGGTTGGCTAGCGGGAGATTAACAGATACGCAGTATTTT. This gives the protein CASSIWLASGRLTDTQYF.

For the CDR3, the DNA is TGTGCCAGCAGCGTAGGGACAGGGGGAGATCAGCCCCAGCATTTT. As protein: CASSVGTGGDQPQHF. The V and J genes are TRBV9 and TRBJ1-5; 10 bases are shared with TRBD1. Germline CDR1 SGDLS, CDR2 YYNGEE. With 0 bases clipped from V and 5 bases from J, the junction kept 2 bases outside the gene matches. This CDR3 has 15 amino acids. The whole variable domain, remainder taken from reference TRBV9 and TRBJ1-5, is DSGVTQTPKHLITATGQRVTLRCSPRSGDLSVYWYQQSLDQGLQFLIQYYNGEERAKGNILERFSAQQFPDLHSELNLSSLELGDSALYFCASSVGTGGDQPQHFGDGTRLSIL.

The chain combines TRBV5-1 with TRBJ2-1; no definite D call. In germline, CDR1 is SGHRS, CDR2 YFSETQ. This CDR3 is 15 amino acids long. Trimming took off 2 bases at V and 4 bases at J, with 13 bases between the two ends. CDR3 region: CASSFSGEVYNEQFF. CDR3 DNA: TGCGCCAGCAGCTTTTCCGGAGAGGTTTACAATGAGCAGTTCTTC.

The V and J genes are TRBV5-1 and TRBJ2-7; 10 bases are shared with TRBD2. V lost 4 bases to trimming and J lost 0 bases; unmatched junction nucleotides: 4. CDR3 length: 15 amino acids. Germline lookup yields CDR1 SGHRS and CDR2 YFSETQ. CDR3 in amino acids: CASSATSGTSYEQYF. CDR3 DNA: TGCGCCAGCAGCGCCACTAGCGGGACCTCCTACGAGCAGTACTTC.

J is TRBJ1-4 and V is TRBV7-9; D may be TRBD1 (5 bases). Germline CDR1 SEHNR, CDR2 FQNEAQ (reference sequence). Trimming removed 2 bases from V and 5 bases from J, with 12 bases in between. This CDR3 is built from 15 residues. CDR3 loop: CASSLNRQPNEKLFF. DNA for the CDR3: TGTGCCAGCAGCTTAAATAGACAGCCCAATGAAAAACTGTTTTTT.

This chain uses TRBV5-1 with TRBJ1-6, with D possibly matching TRBD1 (6 bases). Germline V gene data show CDR1 as SGHRS and CDR2 as YFSETQ. Trimming pared 0 bases from V and 9 bases from J, leaving 16 bases between. CDR3 length: 16 amino acids. The CDR3, as DNA: TGCGCCAGCAGCTTGGATCAGGCTCGCAGGGGTTCACCCCTCCACTTT. Residues: CASSLDQARRGSPLHF.

V is TRBV5-4 and J is TRBJ1-1, with D unclear. V dropped 4 bases and J dropped 1 base, with 8 bases sitting between them. This CDR3 contains 13 residues. The V gene's germline CDR1 is SGHNT and CDR2 YYREEE (reference sequence). The CDR3 protein is CASSNTWNTEAFF. Written as DNA, the CDR3 is TGTGCCAGCAGCAACACCTGGAACACTGAAGCTTTCTTT.

The V and J genes are TRBV9 and TRBJ2-1; D is possibly TRBD1 (5 bases). Germline V CDR1 and CDR2: SGDLS, YYNGEE. V was trimmed by 4 bases and J by 8 bases, leaving 13 bases between them. This CDR3 has 13 residues. The CDR3 is CASSRIDRYEQFF. The CDR3 coding sequence is TGTGCCAGCAGCCGAATAGACAGATATGAGCAGTTCTTC.

The V call is TRBV7-3, the J call TRBJ2-1; TRBD2 agrees at 7 bases. There are 18 residues in the CDR3. After removal of 1 base from V and 1 base from J, the junction contained 10 bases not matched to a gene. Germline values: CDR1 SGHTA, CDR2 FQGTGA. This CDR3 is CASSLIGVSGVSYNEQFF. The CDR3 coding sequence is TGTGCCAGCAGCTTAATTGGGGTCAGCGGGGTGTCCTACAATGAGCAGTTCTTC.

This chain joins TRBV7-9 and TRBJ2-2; 8 positions match TRBD2. The CDR3 is 18 residues long. The junction had 9 bases not matched to a gene; V was cut back by 3 bases and J by 0 bases. The germline V gene encodes CDR1 SEHNR and CDR2 FQNEAQ (reference sequence). CDR3 in amino acids: CASSFVGLATPNTGELFF. The CDR3 DNA reads TGTGCCAGCAGCTTCGTAGGACTAGCAACCCCGAACACCGGGGAGCTGTTTTTT.

The chain recombines TRBV29-1 with TRBJ2-7; 11 nucleotides align to TRBD2. Per the germline V gene, CDR1 is SQVTM and CDR2 is ANQGSEA. Trimming took 1 base from V and 3 from J; bases not matched to a gene: 2. The CDR3 has 14 residues. This CDR3 is CSVEAGTSGYEQYF. The CDR3 DNA is TGCAGCGTTGAAGCCGGGACTAGCGGCTACGAGCAGTACTTC.